Only a few counts were recorded for the clone carrying this T cell receptor beta chain. Its antigen is not known. These data are taken from a study of naive and memory T cell subsets. The beta constant-region primer was an equimolar mix of two oligonucleotides covering TRBC1 and TRBC2. Nested alpha and beta constant-region primers with the SP2 primer drove four PCR rounds on ligated cDNA. In TCRdb, the UMI-ligation and nested PCR reads were re-called with MiXCR into one record per CDR3 protein. Of 70,000 to 95,000 distinct CDR3 sequences in the sample, 7% were seen once. Study-wide results and caveats: In CD4 and CD8 cells, diversity dropped from naive through EMRA. In naive cells, over 95% of TCR sequences were seen only once. A clonotype means one alpha or beta sequence, not an alpha/beta pair.

With 5 bases clipped from V and 1 base from J, the junction kept 3 bases outside the gene matches. Germline loops: CDR1 MDHEN, CDR2 SYDVKM. CDR3 size: 17 residues. What was sequenced was central memory CD4+ T cells from blood. This TCR was sampled from a human donor in good health. The V gene is TRBV28, the J gene TRBJ2-3; 16 bases align to TRBD2. The CDR3 protein is CASSPGTSGRGTDTQYF. CDR3 coding DNA: TGTGCCAGCAGTCCCGGGACTAGCGGGAGGGGCACAGATACGCAGTATTTT.